These 23 T cell receptor beta chains share one sample of origin, sequenced in a study of blood T cell repertoires in COVID-19. Profiled with immunoSEQ multiplex PCR; TCRdb holds only in-frame clones, not every one. This repertoire shows about 45,000 clones, over 75% found once; its top ten account for around 15%. Material for sequencing was peripheral blood. The receptor set was obtained from a human donor in a cohort sampled during active COVID-19.

The V call is TRBV3-1 (or the pseudogene TRBV3-2), the J call TRBJ1-3, with D unresolved. The CDR3 totals 15 residues. The V end was cut by 4 bases, the J end by 0 bases, with 10 bases between. CDR1 and CDR2 from the germline V gene are LGHDT and YNNKEL (reference sequence). CDR3 DNA: TGTGCCAGCAGCCCCACAGTGAGCTCTGGAAACACCATATATTTT. Its protein product is CASSPTVSSGNTIYF.

This rearrangement joins TRBV5-1 to TRBJ2-7, with 8 bases lining up with TRBD2. Losses at the gene ends were 2 bases for V and 5 bases for J; bases not matched to a gene: 6. The CDR3 is 14 amino acids. Germline V gene lookup returns CDR1 SGHRS and CDR2 YFSETQ. Here the CDR3 reads CASSLAGVNDEQYF. The CDR3 nucleotides read TGCGCCAGCAGCTTAGCGGGAGTGAACGACGAGCAGTACTTC.

This clone was counted between two and nine times. The J gene is TRBJ1-1, the V gene TRBV7-2, with 8 bases that match TRBD1. CDR1 SGHTA and CDR2 FQGNSA come from the germline V gene. Trimming cost V 2 bases and J 5 bases; bases outside gene matches: 7. The CDR3 length is 15 residues. The CDR3: CASSLFTGGRTEAFF. DNA of the CDR3: TGTGCCAGCAGCTTATTCACAGGGGGGAGGACTGAAGCTTTCTTT.

The genes are TRBV2 and TRBJ2-5; D is uncertain. Germline values: CDR1 SNHLY, CDR2 FYNNEI. The CDR3 sequence is 13 residues long. Deletions cut 1 base from V and 2 bases from J, with 5 bases between. CDR3 DNA: TGTGCCAGCAGTGAAGTCAGACAAGAGACCCAGTACTTC. This codes for CASSEVRQETQYF.

The chain links TRBV19 to TRBJ1-2, with 7 bases that match TRBD1. Unmatched junction bases numbered 14, after V lost 6 bases and J lost 1 base. The germline CDR1 and CDR2 sequences are LNHDA and SQIVND (reference sequence). The CDR3 runs to 17 residues. The CDR3 loop reads CASRSLLGGRFNYGYTF. In DNA form, the CDR3 reads TGTGCCAGTAGGTCTCTTTTAGGGGGCCGGTTTAACTATGGCTACACCTTC.

The V call is TRBV10-1, the J call TRBJ2-5; TRBD2 matches 8 bases. The CDR3 has 16 residues. The ends lost 0 bases at V and 2 bases at J; junction bases unmatched: 5. CDR1 is WNHNN and CDR2 is SYGVQD in the germline V gene (reference sequence). This CDR3 reads CASSESIREGQETQYF. The CDR3 nucleotides read TGCGCCAGCAGTGAGTCGATCCGGGAGGGGCAAGAGACCCAGTACTTC.

In nucleotides, the CDR3 is TGTGCCAGTAGTATAGGGTCGGAGGGCGGAGAGACCCAGTACTTC. Encoded protein: CASSIGSEGGETQYF. The chain links TRBV19 to TRBJ2-5; tentatively, D is TRBD2 (6 bases). The V end lost 1 base, the J end lost 4 bases, and 13 bases lay between the germline ends. Germline CDR1 and CDR2: LNHDA and SQIVND (reference sequence). CDR3 length equals 15 residues.

The rearrangement uses TRBV13 and TRBJ2-7, with 8 bases that match TRBD1. The V gene end was trimmed by 3 bases and the J gene end by 3 bases; junction bases not matched to a gene: 7. Looked up from germline, CDR1 is PRHDT and CDR2 is FYEKMQ (reference sequence). The CDR3 is 15 residues long. The CDR3 spells CASSFSTDRVYEQYF. Written as DNA, the CDR3 is TGTGCCAGCAGCTTCTCCACGGACAGGGTCTACGAGCAGTACTTC.

The gene calls are TRBV7-3 and TRBJ2-2; D may be TRBD2 (5 bases). This CDR3 has 13 amino acids. Per the germline V gene, CDR1 is SGHTA and CDR2 is FQGTGA. With 5 bases removed from V and 6 bases from J, the gap between germline ends came to 10 bases. The CDR3 DNA reads TGTGCCAGCAGCCCCCCGGGGTCCGGGGAGCTGTTTTTT. It specifies CASSPPGSGELFF.

CDR3 amino acids: CASSRGVGTDTQYF. CDR3 DNA: TGTGCCAGCAGCCGGGGTGTTGGCACAGATACGCAGTATTTT. The chain carries TRBV27 and TRBJ2-3, with a tentative D call TRBD2 (5 bases). V was trimmed by 6 bases and J by 1 base, leaving 11 bases between them. This CDR3 spans 14 amino acids. The germline V gene encodes CDR1 MNHEY and CDR2 SMNVEV (reference sequence).

The chain carries TRBV5-4 and TRBJ2-1; 9 bases fit TRBD2. V trimming: 4 bases; J trimming: 4 bases; junction bases outside the gene matches: 6. Germline V gene sequence: CDR1 SGHNT, CDR2 YYREEE (reference sequence). This CDR3 spans 15 amino acids. The CDR3 sequence is CASSGAGGKYNEQFF. Here the CDR3 DNA reads TGTGCCAGCAGCGGAGCGGGAGGCAAATACAATGAGCAGTTCTTC.

This sequence joins TRBV10-3 and TRBJ2-7, with 10 bases aligning to TRBD1. Germline V gene data show CDR1 as ENHRY and CDR2 as SYGVKD. Trimming took 0 bases from V and 5 from J; bases not matched to a gene: 4. The CDR3 covers 15 residues. CDR3 nucleotide sequence: TGTGCCATCAGTGAGTCCGGGACAGGGGCCGACGAGCAGTACTTC. It codes for CAISESGTGADEQYF.

The chain couples TRBV7-9 to TRBJ2-2; 13 bases are shared with TRBD2. V shed 5 bases, J shed 4 bases, and the junction held 7 bases outside the gene matches. Germline lookup yields CDR1 SEHNR and CDR2 FQNEAQ (reference sequence). This CDR3 has 17 amino acids. CDR3 protein: CASSPRTSGSSTGELFF. The DNA for the CDR3 is TGTGCCAGCAGCCCCCGGACTAGCGGGAGTAGCACCGGGGAGCTGTTTTTT.

The chain employs TRBV28 and TRBJ1-2, with a tentative D call TRBD1 (5 bases). The V end was cut by 8 bases, the J end by 6 bases, with 22 bases between. The CDR3 consists of 15 residues. The germline gives CDR1 MDHEN, CDR2 SYDVKM. The CDR3 is CASSFPGSGGNGYTF. The CDR3 DNA follows: TGTGCCAGCTCCTTTCCGGGATCCGGGGGGAATGGCTACACCTTC.

The J gene is TRBJ1-6, the V gene TRBV27; 10 bases are shared with TRBD1. The CDR3 runs to 15 residues. J was trimmed by 9 bases and V by 5 bases; bases with no gene match: 7. In germline, CDR1 is MNHEY, CDR2 SMNVEV (reference sequence). CDR3 nucleotide sequence: TGTGCCAGCAGTCGCGGGACAGGGGAAGGTTCACCCCTCCACTTT. Translation: CASSRGTGEGSPLHF.

The chain uses TRBV6-1 and TRBJ2-1, with 14 nucleotides matching TRBD2. CDR3 length: 16 residues. V was clipped by 4 bases and J by 3 bases; unmatched bases: 2. Germline-derived CDR1 and CDR2 are MNHNS and SASEGT. This chain's CDR3 is CASSVGLAGVYNEQFF. Written as DNA, the CDR3 is TGTGCCAGCAGTGTGGGACTAGCGGGGGTCTACAATGAGCAGTTCTTC.

The chain joins TRBV29-1 to TRBJ2-5; tentatively, D is TRBD2 (5 bases). CDR3 length: 12 amino acids. Germline V CDR1 and CDR2: SQVTM, ANQGSEA. V was clipped by 4 bases and J by 5 bases, with 11 bases between them. CDR3 in amino acids: CSVVGGGETQYF. The CDR3, as DNA: TGCAGCGTTGTTGGCGGCGGGGAGACCCAGTACTTC.

This clone has a single count. The rearrangement joins TRBV6-5 to TRBJ1-1, with D unresolved. This CDR3 has 14 residues. The germline gives CDR1 MNHEY, CDR2 SVGAGI. Trimming removed 6 bases at V and 1 base at J, with 12 bases between. The CDR3 DNA reads as TGTGCCAGCAGATACGCGGGCGAGAACACTGAAGCTTTCTTT. This encodes CASRYAGENTEAFF.

The chain combines TRBV12-3 or TRBV12-4 with TRBJ2-7, with D perhaps matching TRBD1 (5 bases). The CDR3 spans 13 residues. The V end lost 3 bases, the J end lost 5 bases, and 11 bases lay between the germline ends. The CDR3 reads CASSFGRDHEQYF. The CDR3 DNA sequence: TGTGCCAGCAGTTTTGGCAGGGATCACGAGCAGTACTTC.

This rearrangement joins TRBV7-2 to TRBJ2-2, with 15 bases lining up with TRBD2. The junction had 9 bases not matched to a gene; V was cut back by 0 bases and J by 4 bases. The CDR3 loop spans 20 amino acids. Germline values: CDR1 SGHTA, CDR2 FQGNSA. CDR3 nucleotides: TGTGCCAGCAGCTTAGCTCCCGGGACTAGCGGGAGGAAGAGCACCGGGGAGCTGTTTTTT. Protein product: CASSLAPGTSGRKSTGELFF.

This clone appeared a single time. The rearrangement uses TRBV5-1 and TRBJ1-1; 7 bases are a match to TRBD1. This CDR3 is 12 amino acids long. The V and J ends lost 4 bases and 5 bases, in that order; junction bases with no gene match: 2. CDR1 and CDR2 from the germline V gene are SGHRS and YFSETQ. The CDR3 nucleotides are TGCGCCAGCAGCCCGGGACAGACTGAAGCTTTCTTT. Its protein product is CASSPGQTEAFF.

The chain joins TRBV19 to TRBJ2-7; the D gene is possibly TRBD1 (6 bases). Trimming stripped 3 bases from V and 1 base from J, with 10 bases between. Germline lookup yields CDR1 LNHDA and CDR2 SQIVND (reference sequence). This CDR3 spans 14 amino acids. The CDR3, as DNA: TGTGCCAGTAGTATGGGGACATTTTCCTACGAGCAGTACTTC. Translation gives CASSMGTFSYEQYF.

The chain joins TRBV28 to TRBJ1-4; weak D call: TRBD1 (5 bases). V was cut by 5 bases and J by 6 bases, with 10 bases left in between. This CDR3 is 13 amino acids long. Per the germline V gene, CDR1 is MDHEN and CDR2 is SYDVKM. CDR3: CASSDSLYEKLFF. CDR3 in DNA: TGTGCCAGCAGTGACAGTCTTTATGAAAAACTGTTTTTT.